This T cell receptor beta chain was sequenced during a study of metastatic and nonmetastatic thyroid tumors. As for the study in general: Across blood and tumor or nodule tissue, repertoires from malignant and benign thyroid patients were compared with one another.

Every patient was untreated before thyroid surgery. TCRdb recomputed clones from the PCR reads via MiXCR. This repertoire shows roughly 20,000 clones, 18% found once; its top ten account for over 20%. The V gene's germline CDR1 is MNHEY and CDR2 SMNVEV (reference sequence). The V end was cut by 2 bases, the J end by 6 bases, with 10 bases between. The CDR3 runs to 14 residues. Ten or more counts support this clone. This TCR was recovered from a male donor with papillary thyroid cancer or a benign thyroid nodule (not recorded which). Some clones in this sample may be carry-over from other donors' samples. The chain is built from TRBV27 and TRBJ2-2; weak D call: TRBD1 (6 bases). Input material: blood. The CDR3 region has the DNA TGTGCCAGCAGTTTAACAGGGTATCCCGGGGAGCTGTTTTTT. It encodes CASSLTGYPGELFF.